This T cell receptor (beta chain) was sequenced for a study of shared clonotypes between healthy human individuals. The CDR3 consists of 13 residues. Germline values: CDR1 LGHNA, CDR2 YNFKEQ. V was clipped by 4 bases and J by 4 bases, with 10 bases between them. Notes on the study in general: The four-donor shared clonotypes exceeded non-shared clonotypes in generation probability, with non-shared ones scoring lower. Represented diversity (both genetic and exposure-history) was limited by the small number of donors.

With respect to this clone: Antigen unknown.

About 30,000 T cell genomes, or roughly 180 ng DNA, went into the sorted-subset replicate PCRs. Clones were sequenced by immunoSEQ multiplex PCR, and TCRdb holds only the in-frame ones, with some missing. The data show roughly 2.2 million clones, with around 92% seen just once and 0.37% held by the top ten. The clonotype comes from a man in his late teens or twenties in good health. Some clones in this sample may be carry-over from other donors' samples. The sample was naive CD4+ T cells from PBMCs. Subset reported: CD45RA+ positively selected. The chain uses TRBV4-2 and TRBJ2-5; TRBD2 is a possible D gene (6 bases). CDR3 bases: TGTGCCAGCAGCCGTCAGGGAGGAGAGACCCAGTACTTC. It codes for CASSRQGGETQYF.